This entry describes one T cell receptor beta chain. Its antigen is still unknown. Per-base quality was not reported, and no clone a single base away is much larger than it. This specimen comes from a study of chemoradiotherapy in HPV16-positive cancers (dated by TCRdb to the early 2020s). General notes on the study: Candidate HPV-specific T-cell clones and common TCR motifs were defined through functional T-cell assays on cells from a couple of HPV16-positive patients. The study asked whether T-cell immunity against the HPV oncoproteins E6 and E7 changes during chemoradiotherapy and whether it affects survival. TCR repertoires from roughly 87 patients with HPV-related cancers were then used to track the candidate HPV-specific TCRs and motifs.

The investigation overall reported the following: Only a couple of HPV16-positive patients were used to derive the functional definition of HPV-specific T cells, and the survival association was reported for HPV16-positive patients. In HPV16-positive patients, expansion of HPV-responsive T cells during chemoradiotherapy was found to be associated with improved recurrence-free survival. Expansion of candidate HPV-specific clones and E7-related TCR motifs was observed in the tumor microenvironment during treatment, whereas no such expansion was observed for non-HPV-specific T cells.

Libraries were built with the immunoSEQ multiplex PCR assay. As stored in TCRdb, this immuneACCESS dataset retains in-frame rearrangements with V and J assigned. A fraction of the clones does not appear; measured against another copy, unresolved V genes explain less than half of the discrepancy, and the remainder lacks a known reason. In all, the sample holds about 25,000 clones, and more than 80% of those were seen once. Roughly a fifth of the sample belongs to the ten largest clones. Repertoires were sampled repeatedly over the course of chemoradiotherapy, so clonal expansion could be followed in the tumor microenvironment. The sequences come from blood, collected from a patient who underwent chemoradiotherapy. The receptor was derived from a human donor with HPV-associated anogenital cancer.

The bases are TGCAGCGTTGAAAAAGCCGGGCTGGGCAACTACACCTTC. The resulting protein is CSVEKAGLGNYTF. This chain is built from TRBV29-1 and TRBJ1-2, with no confidently assigned D gene. CDR1 and CDR2 were assigned from the germline V gene as SQVTM and ANQGSEA. Between the V and J ends, shortened by 2 bases and 10 bases respectively, the junction contains 17 bases. Counted from cysteine to phenylalanine, this CDR3 has 13 amino acids. The DNA shown is the 39-base CDR3, in frame from base 1.